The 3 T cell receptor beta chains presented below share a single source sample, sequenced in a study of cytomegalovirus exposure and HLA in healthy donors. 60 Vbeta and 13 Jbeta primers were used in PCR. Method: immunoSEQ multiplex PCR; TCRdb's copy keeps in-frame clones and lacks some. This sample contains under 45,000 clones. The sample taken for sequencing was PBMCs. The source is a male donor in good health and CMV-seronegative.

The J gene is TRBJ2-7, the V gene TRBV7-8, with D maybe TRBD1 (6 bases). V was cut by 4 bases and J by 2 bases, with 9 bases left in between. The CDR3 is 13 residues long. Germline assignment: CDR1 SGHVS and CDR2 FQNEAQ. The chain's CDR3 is CASSSGQPYEQYF. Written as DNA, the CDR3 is TGTGCCAGCAGCTCCGGACAGCCCTACGAGCAGTACTTC. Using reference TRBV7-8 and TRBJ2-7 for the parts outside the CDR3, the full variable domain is GAGVSQSPRYKVAKRGQDVALRCDPISGHVSLFWYQQALGQGPEFLTYFQNEAQLDKSGLPSDRFFAERPEGSVSTLKIQRTQQEDSAVYLCASSSGQPYEQYFGPGTRLTVT.

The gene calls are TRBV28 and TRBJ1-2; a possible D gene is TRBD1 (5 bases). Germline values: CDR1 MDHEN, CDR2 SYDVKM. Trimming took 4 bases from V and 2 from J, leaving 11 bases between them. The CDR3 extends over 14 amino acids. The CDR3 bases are TGTGCCAGCAGTTGGCAGGGCTCGAACTATGGCTACACCTTC. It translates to CASSWQGSNYGYTF.

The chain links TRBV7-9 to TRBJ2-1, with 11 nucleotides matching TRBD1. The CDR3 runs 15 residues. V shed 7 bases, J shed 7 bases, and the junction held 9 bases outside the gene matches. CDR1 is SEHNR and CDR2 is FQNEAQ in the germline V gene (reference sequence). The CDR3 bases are TGTGCCAGCACCCCAGGACAGGGGGCGAGGAATGAGCAGTTCTTC. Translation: CASTPGQGARNEQFF.